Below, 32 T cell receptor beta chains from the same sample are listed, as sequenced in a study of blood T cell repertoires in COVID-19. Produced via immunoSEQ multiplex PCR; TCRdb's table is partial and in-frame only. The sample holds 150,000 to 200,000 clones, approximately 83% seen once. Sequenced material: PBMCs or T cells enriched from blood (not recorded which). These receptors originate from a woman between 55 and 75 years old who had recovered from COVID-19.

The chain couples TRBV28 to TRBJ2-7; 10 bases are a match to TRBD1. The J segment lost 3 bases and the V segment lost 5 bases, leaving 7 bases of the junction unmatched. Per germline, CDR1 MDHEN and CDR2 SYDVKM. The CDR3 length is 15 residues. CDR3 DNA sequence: TGTGCCAGCAGTCAGGACGGGACAGGGGACTACGAGCAGTACTTC. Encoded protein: CASSQDGTGDYEQYF.

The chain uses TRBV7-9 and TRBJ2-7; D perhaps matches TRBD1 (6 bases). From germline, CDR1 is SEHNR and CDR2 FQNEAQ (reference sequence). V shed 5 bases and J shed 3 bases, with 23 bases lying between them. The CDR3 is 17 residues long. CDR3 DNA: TGTGCCAGCAGCGTGTACAGGGATTCGCGCGTAGTCTACGAGCAGTACTTC. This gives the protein CASSVYRDSRVVYEQYF.

CDR3 protein: CASSVDAGGTGNEQFF. CDR3 bases: TGTGCCAGCAGCGTAGACGCGGGAGGTACTGGCAATGAGCAGTTCTTC. The rearrangement uses TRBV9 and TRBJ2-1; TRBD2 matches at 8 bases. CDR1 SGDLS and CDR2 YYNGEE come from the germline V gene. V trimming: 0 bases; J trimming: 6 bases; junction bases outside the gene matches: 8. This CDR3 is 16 amino acids long.

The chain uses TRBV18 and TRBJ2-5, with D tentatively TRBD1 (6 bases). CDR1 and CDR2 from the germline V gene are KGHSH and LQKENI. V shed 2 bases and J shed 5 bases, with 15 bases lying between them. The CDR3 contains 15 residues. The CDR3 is CASSPRQGQGETQYF. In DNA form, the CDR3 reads TGTGCCAGCTCACCAAGGCAGGGCCAGGGGGAGACCCAGTACTTC.

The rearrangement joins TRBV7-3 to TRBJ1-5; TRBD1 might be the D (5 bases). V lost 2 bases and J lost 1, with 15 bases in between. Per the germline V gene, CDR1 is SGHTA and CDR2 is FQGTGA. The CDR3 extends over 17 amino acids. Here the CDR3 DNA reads TGTGCCAGCAGCTTAGAGGAGGGGAACTCGAGCAATCAGCCCCAGCATTTT. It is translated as CASSLEEGNSSNQPQHF.

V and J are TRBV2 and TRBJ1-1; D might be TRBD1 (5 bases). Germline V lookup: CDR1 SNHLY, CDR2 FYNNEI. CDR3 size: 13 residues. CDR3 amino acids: CATGGDSRVEAFF. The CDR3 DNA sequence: TGTGCTACAGGAGGGGACTCTCGGGTTGAAGCTTTCTTT.

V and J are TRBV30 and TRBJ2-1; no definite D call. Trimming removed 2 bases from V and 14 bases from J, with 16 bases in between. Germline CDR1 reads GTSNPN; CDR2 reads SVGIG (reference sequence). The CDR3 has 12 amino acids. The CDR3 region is CAWSMTTLGEFF. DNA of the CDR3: TGTGCCTGGAGTATGACAACGCTGGGCGAGTTCTTC.

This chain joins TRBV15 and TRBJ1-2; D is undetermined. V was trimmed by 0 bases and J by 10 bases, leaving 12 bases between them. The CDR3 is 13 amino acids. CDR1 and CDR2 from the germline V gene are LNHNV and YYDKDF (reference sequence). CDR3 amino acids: CATSRDRSWLYTF. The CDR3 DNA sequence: TGTGCCACCAGCAGAGATCGATCCTGGCTCTACACCTTC.

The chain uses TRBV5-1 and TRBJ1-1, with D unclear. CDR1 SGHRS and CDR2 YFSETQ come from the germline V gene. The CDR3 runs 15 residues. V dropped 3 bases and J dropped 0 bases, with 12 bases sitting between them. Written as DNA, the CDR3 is TGCGCCAGCAGCTCCGGCCCGGGAATGAACACTGAAGCTTTCTTT. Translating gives CASSSGPGMNTEAFF.

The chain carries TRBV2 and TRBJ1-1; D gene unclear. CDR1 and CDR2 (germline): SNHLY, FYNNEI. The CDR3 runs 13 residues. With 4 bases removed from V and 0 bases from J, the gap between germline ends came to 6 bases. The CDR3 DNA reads TGTGCCAGCAGTGTAACAGTGAACACTGAAGCTTTCTTT. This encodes CASSVTVNTEAFF.

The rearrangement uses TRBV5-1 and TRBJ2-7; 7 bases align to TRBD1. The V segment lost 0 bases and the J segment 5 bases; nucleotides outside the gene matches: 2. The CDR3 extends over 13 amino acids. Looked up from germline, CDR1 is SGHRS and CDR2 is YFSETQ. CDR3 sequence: CASSLEGADEQYF. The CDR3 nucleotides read TGCGCCAGCAGCTTGGAGGGGGCTGACGAGCAGTACTTC. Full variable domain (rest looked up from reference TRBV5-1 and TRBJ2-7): KAGVTQTPRYLIKTRGQQVTLSCSPISGHRSVSWYQQTPGQGLQFLFEYFSETQRNKGNFPGRFSGRQFSNSRSEMNVSTLELGDSALYLCASSLEGADEQYFGPGTRLTVT.

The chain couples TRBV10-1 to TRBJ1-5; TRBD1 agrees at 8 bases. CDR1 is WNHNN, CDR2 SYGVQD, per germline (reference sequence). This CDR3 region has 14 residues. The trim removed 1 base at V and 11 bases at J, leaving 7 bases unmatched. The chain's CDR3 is CASSEFRTGYSQHF. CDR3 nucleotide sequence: TGCGCCAGCAGTGAGTTCAGGACAGGGTATTCCCAGCATTTT.

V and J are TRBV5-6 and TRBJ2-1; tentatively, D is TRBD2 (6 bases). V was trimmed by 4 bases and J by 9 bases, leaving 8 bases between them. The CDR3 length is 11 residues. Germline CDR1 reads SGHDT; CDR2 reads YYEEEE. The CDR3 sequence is CASSRRAEQFF. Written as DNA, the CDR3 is TGTGCCAGCAGCCGGAGGGCTGAGCAGTTCTTC.

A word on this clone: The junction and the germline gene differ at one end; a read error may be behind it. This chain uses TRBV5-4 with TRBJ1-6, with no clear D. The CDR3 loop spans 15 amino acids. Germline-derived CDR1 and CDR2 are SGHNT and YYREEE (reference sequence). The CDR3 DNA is TGTGCCAGCAGCGTTTTCCGGTCCTACAATTCACCCCTCCACTTT. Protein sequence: CASSVFRSYNSPLHF.

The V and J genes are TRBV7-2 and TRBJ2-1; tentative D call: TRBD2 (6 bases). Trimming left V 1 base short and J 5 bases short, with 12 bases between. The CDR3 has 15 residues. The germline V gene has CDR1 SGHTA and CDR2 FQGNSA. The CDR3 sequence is CASSLEVAEHNEQFF. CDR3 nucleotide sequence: TGTGCCAGCAGCTTAGAGGTAGCGGAGCACAATGAGCAGTTCTTC.

The CDR3: CASSDRNSYEQYF. In nucleotides, the CDR3 is TGTGCCAGCAGCGACAGGAACTCCTACGAGCAGTACTTC. V usage is TRBV2 and J usage is TRBJ2-7; TRBD1 might be the D (6 bases). The germline gives CDR1 SNHLY, CDR2 FYNNEI. V was trimmed by 6 bases and J by 0 bases, leaving 9 bases between them. The CDR3 sequence is 13 residues long.

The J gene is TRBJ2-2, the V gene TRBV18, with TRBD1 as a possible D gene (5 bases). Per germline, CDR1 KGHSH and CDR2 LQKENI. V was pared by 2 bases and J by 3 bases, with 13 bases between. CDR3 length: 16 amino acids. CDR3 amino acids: CASSPNPGLDTGELFF. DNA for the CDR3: TGTGCCAGCTCACCAAATCCAGGGTTGGACACCGGGGAGCTGTTTTTT. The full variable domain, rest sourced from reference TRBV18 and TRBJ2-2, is NAGVMQNPRHLVRRRGQEARLRCSPMKGHSHVYWYRQLPEEGLKFMVYLQKENIIDESGMPKERFSAEFPKEGPSILRIQQVVRGDSAAYFCASSPNPGLDTGELFFGEGSRLTVL.

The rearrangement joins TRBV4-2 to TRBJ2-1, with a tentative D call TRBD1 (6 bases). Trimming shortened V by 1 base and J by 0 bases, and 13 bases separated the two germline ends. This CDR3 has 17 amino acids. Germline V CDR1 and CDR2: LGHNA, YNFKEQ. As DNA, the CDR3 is TGTGCCAGCAGCCAAGGGGGGACACGTAGCTCCTACAATGAGCAGTTCTTC. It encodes CASSQGGTRSSYNEQFF.

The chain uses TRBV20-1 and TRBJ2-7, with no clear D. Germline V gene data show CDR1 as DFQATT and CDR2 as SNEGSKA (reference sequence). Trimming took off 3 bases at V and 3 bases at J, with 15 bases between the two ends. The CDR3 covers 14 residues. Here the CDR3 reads CSASDTVRYYEQYF. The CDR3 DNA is TGCAGTGCTAGTGATACAGTAAGGTACTACGAGCAGTACTTC.

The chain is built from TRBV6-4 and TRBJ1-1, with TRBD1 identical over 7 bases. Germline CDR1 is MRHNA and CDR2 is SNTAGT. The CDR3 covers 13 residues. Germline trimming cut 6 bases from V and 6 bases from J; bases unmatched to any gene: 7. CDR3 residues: CASRERGRAEAFF. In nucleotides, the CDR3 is TGTGCCAGCAGAGAGAGGGGGCGGGCTGAAGCTTTCTTT.

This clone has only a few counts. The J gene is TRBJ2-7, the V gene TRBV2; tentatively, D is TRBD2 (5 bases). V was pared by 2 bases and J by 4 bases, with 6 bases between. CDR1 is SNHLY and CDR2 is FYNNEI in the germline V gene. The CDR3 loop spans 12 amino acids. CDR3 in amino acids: CASSERGYEQYF. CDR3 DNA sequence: TGTGCCAGCAGTGAACGGGGTTACGAGCAGTACTTC.

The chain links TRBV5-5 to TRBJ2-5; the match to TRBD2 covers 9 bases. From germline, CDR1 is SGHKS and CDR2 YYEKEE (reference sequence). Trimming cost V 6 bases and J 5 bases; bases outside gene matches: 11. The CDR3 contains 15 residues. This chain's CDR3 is CASMVNSGSGETQYF. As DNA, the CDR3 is TGTGCCAGCATGGTGAATAGCGGGAGTGGGGAGACCCAGTACTTC.

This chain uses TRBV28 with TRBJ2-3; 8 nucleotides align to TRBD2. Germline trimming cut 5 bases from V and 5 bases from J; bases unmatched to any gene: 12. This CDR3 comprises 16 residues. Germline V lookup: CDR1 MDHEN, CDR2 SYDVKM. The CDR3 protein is CASSTIGTRQGDTQYF. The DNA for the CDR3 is TGTGCCAGCAGTACAATCGGGACTAGGCAAGGAGATACGCAGTATTTT.

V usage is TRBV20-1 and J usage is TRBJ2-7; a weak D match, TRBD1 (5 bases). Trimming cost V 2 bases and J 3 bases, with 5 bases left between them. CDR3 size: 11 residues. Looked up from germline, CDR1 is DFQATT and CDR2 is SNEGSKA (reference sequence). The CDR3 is CSARRGYEQYF. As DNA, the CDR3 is TGCAGTGCTAGAAGGGGCTACGAGCAGTACTTC.

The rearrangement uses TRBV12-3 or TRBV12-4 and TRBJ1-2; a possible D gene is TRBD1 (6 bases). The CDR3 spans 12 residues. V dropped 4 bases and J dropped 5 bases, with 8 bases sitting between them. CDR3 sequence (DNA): TGTGCCAGCAGTTACGGACAGTATGGCTACACCTTC. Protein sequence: CASSYGQYGYTF.

The CDR3 DNA reads as TGTGCCAGCTCACCCCCAGGGTTGGGGCTTAACTATGGCTACACCTTC. Its translation is CASSPPGLGLNYGYTF. The gene calls are TRBV18 and TRBJ1-2, with D tentatively TRBD1 (5 bases). Germline loops: CDR1 KGHSH, CDR2 LQKENI. Trimming shortened V by 3 bases and J by 1 base, and 15 bases separated the two germline ends. The length of the CDR3 is 16 residues.

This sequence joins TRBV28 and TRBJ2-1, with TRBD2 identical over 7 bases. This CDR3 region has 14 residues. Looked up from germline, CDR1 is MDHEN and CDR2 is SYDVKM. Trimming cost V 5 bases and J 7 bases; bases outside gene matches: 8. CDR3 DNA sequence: TGTGCCAGCAGTACGAGAGGGACTACAAATGAGCAGTTCTTC. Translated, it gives CASSTRGTTNEQFF.

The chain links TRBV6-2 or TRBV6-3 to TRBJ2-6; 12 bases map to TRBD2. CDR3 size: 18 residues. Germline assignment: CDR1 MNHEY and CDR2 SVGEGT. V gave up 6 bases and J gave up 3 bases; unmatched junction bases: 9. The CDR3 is CASSHGLAGPGGANVLTF. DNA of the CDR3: TGTGCCAGCAGCCACGGACTAGCGGGACCTGGTGGGGCCAACGTCCTGACTTTC.

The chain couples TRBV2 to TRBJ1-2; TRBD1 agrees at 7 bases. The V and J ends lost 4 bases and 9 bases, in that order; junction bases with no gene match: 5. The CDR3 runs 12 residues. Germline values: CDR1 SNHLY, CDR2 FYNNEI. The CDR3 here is CASSGDSTRYTF. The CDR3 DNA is TGTGCCAGCAGTGGGGACAGTACTCGCTACACCTTC.

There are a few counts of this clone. The CDR3 region is CASRTSGGDTQYF. As DNA, the CDR3 is TGTGCCAGCAGAACGAGCGGGGGCGATACGCAGTATTTT. The chain is built from TRBV2 and TRBJ2-3; 8 bases are a match to TRBD2. V dropped 6 bases and J dropped 6; count of bases not matched to a gene: 5. Germline CDR1 and CDR2: SNHLY and FYNNEI. The CDR3 has 13 amino acids.

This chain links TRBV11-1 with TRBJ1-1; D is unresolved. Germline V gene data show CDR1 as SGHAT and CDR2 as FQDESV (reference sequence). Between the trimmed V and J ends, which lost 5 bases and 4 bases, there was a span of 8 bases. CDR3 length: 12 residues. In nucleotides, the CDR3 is TGTGCCAGCAGCCATCTACCCACTGAAGCTTTCTTT. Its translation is CASSHLPTEAFF.

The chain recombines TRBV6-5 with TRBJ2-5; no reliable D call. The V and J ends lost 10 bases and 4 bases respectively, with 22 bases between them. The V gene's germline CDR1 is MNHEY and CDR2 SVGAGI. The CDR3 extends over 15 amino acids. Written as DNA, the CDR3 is TGTGCCACTTCCCAGAGAGGTGTGAGTAGAGAGACCCAGTACTTC. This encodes CATSQRGVSRETQYF.